This T cell receptor (beta chain) emerged from a study of identical twins. Study observations and caveats: In zero-insertion analyses, partial confounding could arise from invariant MAIT and iNKT cells.

This clonotype was observed a handful of times. Its specificity is unknown. Per the germline V gene, CDR1 is MDHEN and CDR2 is SYDVKM. This CDR3 spans 17 amino acids. After removal of 6 bases from V and 2 bases from J, the junction contained 14 bases not matched to a gene. TCRdb passed the 5' RACE reads through MiXCR, listing each CDR3 protein once. The sample lists some 1,600,000 distinct CDR3 sequences, 25% to 35% occurring once. The sequencing input was cord blood. The clonotype was recovered from a newborn girl in good health. The chain combines TRBV28 with TRBJ2-7; TRBD2 aligns across 9 bases. The CDR3, as DNA: TGTGCCAGCAGCAAAAGGGCCCTGGCGGGAGGGCCCTACGAGCAGTACTTC. Translated, it gives CASSKRALAGGPYEQYF.